This TCR beta chain is drawn from a study of T cell changes during pregnancy in multiple sclerosis. Generated by immunoSEQ multiplex PCR, the TCRdb table keeps only in-frame clones and is missing some. The sample shows about 67,000 clones, approximately 91% of them seen only once. The V segment lost 1 base and the J segment 4 bases; nucleotides outside the gene matches: 8. CDR3 length: 15 amino acids. Germline values: CDR1 SGHRS, CDR2 YFSETQ. The clonotype was recovered from a female donor with multiple sclerosis, enrolled in a pregnancy study. This specimen was peripheral blood, taken in the first trimester of pregnancy. The V gene is TRBV5-1, the J gene TRBJ2-7; 7 nucleotides line up with TRBD2. The CDR3 spells CASSLLGGSRYEQYF. For the CDR3, the DNA is TGCGCCAGCAGCTTGTTGGGCGGGAGTCGGTACGAGCAGTACTTC.